These T cell receptor beta chains were read from a single sample in a study of blood T cell repertoires in COVID-19. Only in-frame clones appear in the TCRdb table, and some are missing; sequencing was by immunoSEQ multiplex PCR. Found here are tens of thousands of clones, roughly four fifths of them singletons; the top ten hold less than 6%. The specimen was peripheral blood. Receptors were obtained from a man older than 75 with COVID-19, enrolled during active disease. CDR3s include the opening cysteine and the closing phenylalanine or tryptophan. The D gene is left open where the match is weak. Clone size is not always given. Where it is, it says once, few, many or a class for expanded clones.

clone size: -; J gene: TRBJ2-7; V gene: TRBV27; D gene: TRBD1; CDR3 DNA: TGTGCCAGCAGTTTAACGGGACAGGGGACTTACGAGCAGTACTTC; CDR3 protein: CASSLTGQGTYEQYF
clone size: -; J gene: TRBJ2-7; V gene: TRBV6-1; D gene: -; CDR3 DNA: TGTGCCAGCAGTGAAGGTTCGACAGGAACCTACGAGCAGTACTTC; CDR3 protein: CASSEGSTGTYEQYF
clone size: -; J gene: TRBJ2-7; V gene: TRBV3-1/TRBV3-2; D gene: TRBD2; CDR3 DNA: TGTGCCAGCAGCCACCGAAGCGGGAGGGAAGTGGACGAGCAGTACTTC; CDR3 protein: CASSHRSGREVDEQYF
clone size: -; J gene: TRBJ1-1; V gene: TRBV3-1/TRBV3-2; D gene: -; CDR3 DNA: TGTGCCAGCAGCCAAGGTCTTATGAACACTGAAGCTTTCTTT; CDR3 protein: CASSQGLMNTEAFF
clone size: -; J gene: TRBJ1-5; V gene: TRBV3-1/TRBV3-2; D gene: -; CDR3 DNA: TGTGCCAGCAGCCAAGATTCCAGGGCGGGAAATCAGCCCCAGCATTTT; CDR3 protein: CASSQDSRAGNQPQHF
clone size: -; J gene: TRBJ1-2; V gene: TRBV7-6; D gene: -; CDR3 DNA: TGTGCCAGCAGCTTAGTTCAGGGAAGTGGCTACACCTTC; CDR3 protein: CASSLVQGSGYTF
clone size: -; J gene: TRBJ2-7; V gene: TRBV10-2; D gene: -; CDR3 DNA: TGCGCCAGCGGGCAGGGTAGAGACTACGAGCAGTACTTC; CDR3 protein: CASGQGRDYEQYF
clone size: once; J gene: TRBJ1-2; V gene: TRBV5-6; D gene: -; CDR3 DNA: TGTGCCAGCAGCTTTGCAGGGTCTAACTATGGCTACACCTTC; CDR3 protein: CASSFAGSNYGYTF
clone size: once; J gene: TRBJ1-2; V gene: TRBV6-6; D gene: -; CDR3 DNA: TGTGCCAGCAGTTACGTGGGGGCGGATGGCTACACCTTC; CDR3 protein: CASSYVGADGYTF
clone size: -; J gene: TRBJ2-7; V gene: TRBV5-4; D gene: TRBD2; CDR3 DNA: TGTGCCAGCAGCTTGGGACTAGCCTCAGACGAGCAGTACTTC; CDR3 protein: CASSLGLASDEQYF
clone size: -; J gene: TRBJ2-1; V gene: TRBV3-1/TRBV3-2; D gene: TRBD2; CDR3 DNA: TGTGCCAGCAGCTGGACTAGCGGCGACAATGAGCAGTTCTTC; CDR3 protein: CASSWTSGDNEQFF
clone size: -; J gene: TRBJ2-7; V gene: TRBV28; D gene: TRBD1; CDR3 DNA: TGTGCCAGCAGAGGGACAGGGGAAGGATACGAGCAGTACTTC; CDR3 protein: CASRGTGEGYEQYF
clone size: -; J gene: TRBJ2-2; V gene: TRBV6-2/TRBV6-3; D gene: TRBD2; CDR3 DNA: TGTGCCAGCAGTTCTAGCGGGGGGGTCACCGGGGAGCTGTTTTTT; CDR3 protein: CASSSSGGVTGELFF
clone size: -; J gene: TRBJ1-2; V gene: TRBV7-3; D gene: -; CDR3 DNA: TGTGCCAGCAGCTTAACGGGAGGGACTAGGGACTACACCTTC; CDR3 protein: CASSLTGGTRDYTF
clone size: few; J gene: TRBJ1-1; V gene: TRBV29-1; D gene: -; CDR3 DNA: TGCAGCGTTGAAGTCCAGAAGAACACTGAAGCTTTCTTT; CDR3 protein: CSVEVQKNTEAFF
clone size: -; J gene: TRBJ2-3; V gene: TRBV5-8; D gene: TRBD2; CDR3 DNA: TGTGCCAGCAGACGAAGGGCTGGACTAGCAGATACGCAGTATTTT; CDR3 protein: CASRRRAGLADTQYF
clone size: -; J gene: TRBJ2-7; V gene: TRBV28; D gene: -; CDR3 DNA: TGTGCCAGCAGCACTATACGAGGGCAGTACTTC; CDR3 protein: CASSTIRGQYF
clone size: -; J gene: TRBJ2-3; V gene: TRBV20-1; D gene: -; CDR3 DNA: TGCAGTGCTAGTACGCTAGCGATGGACACAGATACGCAGTATTTT; CDR3 protein: CSASTLAMDTDTQYF
clone size: -; J gene: TRBJ2-7; V gene: TRBV19; D gene: TRBD2; CDR3 DNA: TGTGCCAGTAGGCCGTCTAGCGGCACCTACGAGCAGTACTTC; CDR3 protein: CASRPSSGTYEQYF
clone size: -; J gene: TRBJ2-6; V gene: TRBV30; D gene: -; CDR3 DNA: TGTGCCTGGAGTGTACGAGGGGGCTCTGGGGCCAACGTCCTGACTTTC; CDR3 protein: CAWSVRGGSGANVLTF
clone size: -; J gene: TRBJ1-1; V gene: TRBV6-2/TRBV6-3; D gene: -; CDR3 DNA: TGTGCCAGCAGTGATATAGGGGGTGAAGCTTTCTTT; CDR3 protein: CASSDIGGEAFF
clone size: few; J gene: TRBJ2-1; V gene: TRBV10-3; D gene: TRBD2; CDR3 DNA: TGTGCCATCAGTCTAGCGGAATCCCACTCCTACAATGAGCAGTTCTTC; CDR3 protein: CAISLAESHSYNEQFF
clone size: -; J gene: TRBJ1-2; V gene: TRBV6-1; D gene: -; CDR3 DNA: TGTGCCAGCAGTGAAGCCTTTTATGGCTACACCTTC; CDR3 protein: CASSEAFYGYTF
clone size: -; J gene: TRBJ1-2; V gene: TRBV7-3; D gene: -; CDR3 DNA: TGTGCCAGCAGCTTAACCCCTGGGGCGGGGTGGAATGGCTACACCTTC; CDR3 protein: CASSLTPGAGWNGYTF
clone size: -; J gene: TRBJ2-7; V gene: TRBV5-1; D gene: -; CDR3 DNA: TGCGCCAGCAGCCCCGACTCCCTCGCGGGGGAGCAGTACTTC; CDR3 protein: CASSPDSLAGEQYF
clone size: few; J gene: TRBJ2-7; V gene: TRBV11-2; D gene: TRBD2; CDR3 DNA: TGTGCCAGCAGTACTACTCCTAGCGGGAGCTTCCACGAGCAGTACTTC; CDR3 protein: CASSTTPSGSFHEQYF
clone size: -; J gene: TRBJ2-7; V gene: TRBV7-9; D gene: -; CDR3 DNA: TGTGCCAGCAGCTTACAGGTTCCCTACGAGCAGTACTTC; CDR3 protein: CASSLQVPYEQYF
clone size: few; J gene: TRBJ2-1; V gene: TRBV5-1; D gene: TRBD1; CDR3 DNA: TGCGCCAGCAGCCATGGGACAGGGAACAATGAGCAGTTCTTC; CDR3 protein: CASSHGTGNNEQFF
clone size: -; J gene: TRBJ2-1; V gene: TRBV5-6; D gene: TRBD2; CDR3 DNA: TGTGCCAGCAGCCCGCTAGCGGGAGCGATCAATGAGCAGTTCTTC; CDR3 protein: CASSPLAGAINEQFF
clone size: -; J gene: TRBJ1-5; V gene: TRBV5-6; D gene: TRBD1; CDR3 DNA: TGTGCCAGCAGCTTGAACAGGGGGAGTAGCAATCAGCCCCAGCATTTT; CDR3 protein: CASSLNRGSSNQPQHF
clone size: -; J gene: TRBJ1-1; V gene: TRBV6-5; D gene: TRBD1; CDR3 DNA: TGTGCCAGCAGGACAGGGGAAAGAGGCACTGAAGCTTTCTTT; CDR3 protein: CASRTGERGTEAFF
clone size: few; J gene: TRBJ2-1; V gene: TRBV5-5; D gene: TRBD2; CDR3 DNA: TGTGCCAGCAGCTCCCTAACCCTAGCGGATTACAATGAGCAGTTCTTC; CDR3 protein: CASSSLTLADYNEQFF
clone size: -; J gene: TRBJ1-5; V gene: TRBV5-1; D gene: TRBD1; CDR3 DNA: TGCGCCAGCAGCAAAACCGGGACAGGGTCGCAGCCCCAGCATTTT; CDR3 protein: CASSKTGTGSQPQHF
clone size: -; J gene: TRBJ2-7; V gene: TRBV19; D gene: -; CDR3 DNA: TGTGCCAGTAGGGGGGCTGCCGGGTCGGGCGAGCAGTACTTC; CDR3 protein: CASRGAAGSGEQYF
clone size: -; J gene: TRBJ2-5; V gene: TRBV5-4; D gene: TRBD2; CDR3 DNA: TGTGCCAGCAGCTCCCCGGGACTAGCGGGACAAGAGACCCAGTACTTC; CDR3 protein: CASSSPGLAGQETQYF
clone size: -; J gene: TRBJ2-1; V gene: TRBV11-2; D gene: TRBD2; CDR3 DNA: TGTGCCAGCAGCTTAGAGGGTAGCGGGGGGGCCTACAATGAGCAGTTCTTC; CDR3 protein: CASSLEGSGGAYNEQFF
clone size: -; J gene: TRBJ2-7; V gene: TRBV28; D gene: TRBD2; CDR3 DNA: TGTGCCAGCAGTTTATCGTCTAGCGGTGTCTACGAGCAGTACTTC; CDR3 protein: CASSLSSSGVYEQYF
clone size: -; J gene: TRBJ1-6; V gene: TRBV3-1/TRBV3-2; D gene: -; CDR3 DNA: TGTGCCAGCAGCCAAGGGGGCGCTGGAAATTCACCCCTCCACTTT; CDR3 protein: CASSQGGAGNSPLHF
clone size: -; J gene: TRBJ1-6; V gene: TRBV4-1; D gene: TRBD1; CDR3 DNA: TGCGCCAGCAGCCCTCCCGGACAGGGGTATTCACCCCTCCACTTT; CDR3 protein: CASSPPGQGYSPLHF
clone size: once; J gene: TRBJ1-2; V gene: TRBV15; D gene: TRBD1; CDR3 DNA: TGTGCCACCAGCAGAGAAGGACAGGGGGCGGGTGGCTACACCTTC; CDR3 protein: CATSREGQGAGGYTF
clone size: -; J gene: TRBJ2-3; V gene: TRBV7-9; D gene: TRBD2; CDR3 DNA: TGTGCCAGCAGCCCGACTAGCGGGGGTAGCACAGATACGCAGTATTTT; CDR3 protein: CASSPTSGGSTDTQYF
clone size: -; J gene: TRBJ2-1; V gene: TRBV12-5; D gene: TRBD1; CDR3 DNA: TGTGCTAGTGGTTTGCCTACGGGACAGGGGGTAAATGAGCAGTTCTTC; CDR3 protein: CASGLPTGQGVNEQFF
clone size: -; J gene: TRBJ2-7; V gene: TRBV10-3; D gene: TRBD1; CDR3 DNA: TGTGCCATCAGTGGGTCCGGGACAGGGTCTTACGAGCAGTACTTC; CDR3 protein: CAISGSGTGSYEQYF
clone size: -; J gene: TRBJ2-7; V gene: TRBV7-3; D gene: TRBD1; CDR3 DNA: TGTGCCAGCAGTAAATTCCCCGGGACAGCGTACGAGCAGTACTTC; CDR3 protein: CASSKFPGTAYEQYF
clone size: once; J gene: TRBJ2-2; V gene: TRBV3-1/TRBV3-2; D gene: -; CDR3 DNA: TGTGCCAGCAGCCTCGGCGGCGACACCGGGGAGCTGTTTTTT; CDR3 protein: CASSLGGDTGELFF